The next 30 T cell receptor beta chains were all read from a single sample in a study of blood T cell repertoires in COVID-19. Here immunoSEQ multiplex PCR was the method, and the copy in TCRdb shows in-frame clones only, minus some. The sample lists 250,000 to 300,000 clones; around 86% were seen once. The sequenced sample was peripheral blood. The receptor source for this set is a woman aged 55-70 years with active or convalescent COVID-19.

The chain uses TRBV14 and TRBJ2-7; 8 nucleotides match TRBD1. The V gene end was trimmed by 3 bases and the J gene end by 6 bases; junction bases not matched to a gene: 7. The CDR3 consists of 14 residues. Germline V lookup: CDR1 SGHDN, CDR2 FVKESK. CDR3 loop: CASSHQPGQGEQYF. Here the CDR3 DNA reads TGTGCCAGCAGCCACCAACCCGGACAGGGCGAGCAGTACTTC.

The genes are TRBV2 and TRBJ1-2, with 7 bases that match TRBD1. Per germline, CDR1 SNHLY and CDR2 FYNNEI. V dropped 4 bases and J dropped 4; count of bases not matched to a gene: 12. The CDR3 is 16 residues long. The CDR3 DNA sequence: TGTGCCAGCAGTGTCAGAGGGACAGCAGCATCCTATGGCTACACCTTC. It specifies CASSVRGTAASYGYTF.

This chain connects TRBV10-3 to TRBJ1-4; 7 positions agree with TRBD1. Germline values: CDR1 ENHRY, CDR2 SYGVKD. There are 16 residues in the CDR3. The trim removed 2 bases at V and 4 bases at J, leaving 7 bases unmatched. This chain's CDR3 is CAISEATGTLNEKLFF. CDR3 coding DNA: TGTGCCATCAGTGAGGCGACAGGGACCCTTAATGAAAAACTGTTTTTT.

This clone was seen ten or more times. The chain links TRBV18 to TRBJ1-1, with D uncertain. V was pared by 6 bases and J by 1 base, with 12 bases between. Germline CDR1 and CDR2: KGHSH and LQKENI. This CDR3 comprises 14 residues. The CDR3 DNA reads TGTGCCAGCTCCCGTCGCGGGGAGAACACTGAAGCTTTCTTT. Its translation is CASSRRGENTEAFF.

The chain recombines TRBV6-1 with TRBJ1-6, with unresolved D. The CDR3 loop spans 14 amino acids. The V gene lost 3 bases and the J gene lost 15 bases, with 18 bases spanning the gap. The germline CDR1 and CDR2 sequences are MNHNS and SASEGT. CDR3 sequence: CASSDKVGGSVLHF. As DNA, the CDR3 is TGTGCCAGCAGTGATAAGGTCGGAGGTAGCGTCCTCCACTTT.

This clone was seen a handful of times. The chain couples TRBV5-1 to TRBJ1-1; 7 bases are shared with TRBD1. Trimming cost V 4 bases and J 5 bases; bases outside gene matches: 8. CDR1 and CDR2 (germline): SGHRS, YFSETQ. This CDR3 contains 14 residues. CDR3 DNA: TGCGCCAGCAGCCCTCTCGACAGGGCAACTGAAGCTTTCTTT. This gives the protein CASSPLDRATEAFF.

The chain combines TRBV11-1 with TRBJ2-5, with D possibly being TRBD1 (6 bases). The germline gives CDR1 SGHAT, CDR2 FQDESV (reference sequence). V was trimmed by 3 bases and J by 4 bases, leaving 12 bases between them. The CDR3 consists of 14 residues. The CDR3, as DNA: TGTGCCAGCAGCTTTGTCACAGGGATAGAGACCCAGTACTTC. It specifies CASSFVTGIETQYF.

Only one count was recorded for this clone. The chain links TRBV12-3 or TRBV12-4 to TRBJ1-1; TRBD1 agrees at 8 bases. The CDR3 is 13 residues long. V was clipped by 6 bases and J by 4 bases; unmatched bases: 4. The CDR3 region has the DNA TGTGCCAGCAGGAAGACAGGGGCCACTGAAGCTTTCTTT. Its translation: CASRKTGATEAFF.

In its sample, this clone was seen a few times. The CDR3 region is CASSHTHAGGQEQYF. CDR3 DNA: TGCGCCAGCAGCCACACCCACGCAGGGGGCCAAGAGCAGTACTTC. V and J are TRBV4-1 and TRBJ2-7, with 8 bases fitting TRBD1. This CDR3 comprises 15 residues. V shed 3 bases, J shed 7 bases, and the junction held 11 bases outside the gene matches. Germline V gene sequence: CDR1 MGHRA, CDR2 YSYEKL.

The chain carries TRBV4-1 and TRBJ2-5, with 8 positions matching TRBD2. The CDR3 sequence is 15 residues long. Unmatched junction bases numbered 3, after V lost 2 bases and J lost 1 base. Per the germline V gene, CDR1 is MGHRA and CDR2 is YSYEKL. CDR3 bases: TGCGCCAGCAGCCAACCCGGGGGGGCCCAAGAGACCCAGTACTTC. Its translation is CASSQPGGAQETQYF.

This sequence joins TRBV6-5 and TRBJ1-2; D is perhaps TRBD1 (5 bases). The CDR3 has 11 residues. The V end lost 8 bases, the J end lost 8 bases, and 12 bases lay between the germline ends. Germline V gene lookup returns CDR1 MNHEY and CDR2 SVGAGI. CDR3 in DNA: TGTGCCAGCGGGCAGGGTAACGGCTACACCTTC. Translated, it gives CASGQGNGYTF.

The V call is TRBV10-3, the J call TRBJ1-1; 8 bases are a match to TRBD1. Germline V gene lookup returns CDR1 ENHRY and CDR2 SYGVKD. V lost 5 bases and J lost 1; bases outside the gene matches: 6. The CDR3 sequence is 15 residues long. The CDR3 sequence: CAISNGGQGNTEAFF. The CDR3 coding sequence is TGTGCCATCAGTAATGGCGGACAGGGGAACACTGAAGCTTTCTTT.

This sequence joins TRBV19 and TRBJ2-3; tentatively, D is TRBD2 (7 bases). CDR1 LNHDA and CDR2 SQIVND come from the germline V gene (reference sequence). V lost 1 base, J lost 1 base, and 15 bases lay in between. CDR3 size: 17 residues. The CDR3 DNA follows: TGTGCCAGTAGTATAGGCGGGGGCGAAGTCGGCACAGATACGCAGTATTTT. Amino acid sequence: CASSIGGGEVGTDTQYF.

V is TRBV7-9 and J is TRBJ2-5; TRBD1 is a possible D gene (6 bases). The CDR3 has 15 residues. V lost 1 base and J 5 bases, leaving 14 bases between the germline ends. The germline V gene encodes CDR1 SEHNR and CDR2 FQNEAQ (reference sequence). CDR3 sequence: CASSLDYRVSETQYF. CDR3 coding DNA: TGTGCCAGCAGCTTAGATTACAGGGTCAGCGAGACCCAGTACTTC.

The genes are TRBV5-6 and TRBJ2-7, with 7 bases lining up with TRBD1. Germline V gene lookup returns CDR1 SGHDT and CDR2 YYEEEE. With 6 bases clipped from V and 2 bases from J, the junction kept 5 bases outside the gene matches. The CDR3 is 13 amino acids. Here the CDR3 reads CASTPGQAYEQYF. The CDR3 nucleotides are TGTGCCAGCACACCCGGACAGGCCTACGAGCAGTACTTC.

The genes are TRBV9 and TRBJ1-1, with 7 bases fitting TRBD1. Trimming at V came to 0 bases and at J to 2 bases, leaving 4 bases not matched to a gene. Germline values: CDR1 SGDLS, CDR2 YYNGEE. The CDR3 covers 15 residues. Here the CDR3 reads CASSVGQGVNTEAFF. CDR3 coding DNA: TGTGCCAGCAGCGTAGGGCAGGGGGTAAACACTGAAGCTTTCTTT. Full variable domain (outside the CDR3, taken from reference TRBV9 and TRBJ1-1): DSGVTQTPKHLITATGQRVTLRCSPRSGDLSVYWYQQSLDQGLQFLIQYYNGEERAKGNILERFSAQQFPDLHSELNLSSLELGDSALYFCASSVGQGVNTEAFFGQGTRLTVV.

The gene calls are TRBV5-1 and TRBJ2-3; 13 nucleotides line up with TRBD2. The germline gives CDR1 SGHRS, CDR2 YFSETQ. The CDR3 runs 16 residues. After removal of 7 bases from V and 4 bases from J, the junction contained 9 bases not matched to a gene. The CDR3 sequence is CASYPLAGGPADTQYF. In nucleotides, the CDR3 is TGCGCCAGCTACCCACTAGCGGGGGGGCCAGCAGATACGCAGTATTTT.

The chain links TRBV29-1 to TRBJ1-2; TRBD1 matches 7 bases. CDR1 and CDR2 (germline): SQVTM, ANQGSEA. V lost 3 bases and J lost 4; bases outside the gene matches: 14. There are 16 residues in the CDR3. The CDR3 DNA sequence: TGCAGCGTTGACGAAGGACAGGCCAAATTCTTCTATGGCTACACCTTC. This translates into CSVDEGQAKFFYGYTF.

This chain uses TRBV6-2 or TRBV6-3 with TRBJ2-6; no clear D. The germline gives CDR1 MNHEY, CDR2 SVGEGT. The CDR3 length is 14 residues. Trimming took off 3 bases at V and 11 bases at J, with 14 bases between the two ends. Written as DNA, the CDR3 is TGTGCCAGCAGTTATGGCTCGGGTACGGACGTCCTGACTTTC. This translates into CASSYGSGTDVLTF.

The rearrangement uses TRBV6-6 and TRBJ1-2; D remains unclear. This CDR3 region has 14 residues. Trimming pared 0 bases from V and 3 bases from J, leaving 8 bases between. The germline V gene has CDR1 MNHNY and CDR2 SVGAGI (reference sequence). The CDR3 here is CASSYSDSYYGYTF. The CDR3 DNA reads TGTGCCAGCAGTTACTCCGACTCCTACTATGGCTACACCTTC.

This chain links TRBV2 with TRBJ2-5; a weak D match, TRBD2 (6 bases). Germline V gene sequence: CDR1 SNHLY, CDR2 FYNNEI. This CDR3 contains 15 residues. Trimming removed 3 bases at V and 5 bases at J, with 16 bases between. The CDR3 spells CASSEEGQGGETQYF. The CDR3 DNA reads TGTGCCAGCAGTGAGGAGGGCCAGGGTGGGGAGACCCAGTACTTC.

The V and J genes are TRBV3-1 (or the pseudogene TRBV3-2) and TRBJ1-1, with 7 bases that match TRBD1. Unmatched junction bases numbered 5, after V lost 4 bases and J lost 0 bases. The CDR3 consists of 15 residues. Germline lookup yields CDR1 LGHDT and CDR2 YNNKEL (reference sequence). In DNA, the CDR3 is TGTGCCAGCAGCCCGGGGACAGATATGAACACTGAAGCTTTCTTT. This sequence encodes CASSPGTDMNTEAFF.

This clone was counted once. This chain links TRBV4-3 with TRBJ1-2; D might be TRBD1 (5 bases). There are 14 residues in the CDR3. Germline values: CDR1 LGHNA, CDR2 YSLEER. Deletions cut 1 base from V and 6 bases from J, with 12 bases between. Written as DNA, the CDR3 is TGCGCCAGCAGCCAAGTGAACCAGGGTCATGGCTACACCTTC. Its protein product is CASSQVNQGHGYTF.

At least ten counts were recorded for this clone. The V call is TRBV2, the J call TRBJ1-5; 11 nucleotides agree with TRBD1. The V gene's germline CDR1 is SNHLY and CDR2 FYNNEI. With 6 bases clipped from V and 7 bases from J, the junction kept 5 bases outside the gene matches. The CDR3 is 14 residues long. CDR3 sequence (DNA): TGTGCCAGCAGGGACAGGGGGCTGGGACAGCCCCAGCATTTT. Translating gives CASRDRGLGQPQHF.

The V call is TRBV29-1, the J call TRBJ2-3; possibly TRBD2 for D (6 bases). CDR1 SQVTM and CDR2 ANQGSEA come from the germline V gene. V gave up 7 bases and J gave up 2 bases, with 22 bases separating them. The CDR3 is 16 residues long. The CDR3 bases are TGCAGCGCTGCCCGTCGGGGGAGCGTAGACACAGATACGCAGTATTTT. Encoded protein: CSAARRGSVDTDTQYF.

This chain joins TRBV28 and TRBJ2-2; D possibly corresponds to TRBD1 (8 bases). Germline V gene lookup returns CDR1 MDHEN and CDR2 SYDVKM. The CDR3 runs to 16 residues. Trimming took off 4 bases at V and 6 bases at J, with 18 bases between the two ends. The CDR3 here is CASSSIGQGGSGELFF. The CDR3 DNA sequence: TGTGCCAGCAGTTCCATCGGACAGGGAGGGTCCGGGGAGCTGTTTTTT.

The table lists this clone with a few counts. The rearrangement links TRBV5-1 to TRBJ1-5; TRBD1 might be the D (6 bases). V lost 3 bases to trimming and J lost 7 bases, with 14 bases between them. The germline CDR1 and CDR2 sequences are SGHRS and YFSETQ. The CDR3 loop spans 14 amino acids. The CDR3 here is CASSSTGAGQPQHF. In DNA, the CDR3 is TGCGCCAGCAGCTCGACAGGAGCAGGACAGCCCCAGCATTTT. The complete variable domain, with remaining parts taken from reference TRBV5-1 and TRBJ1-5, reads KAGVTQTPRYLIKTRGQQVTLSCSPISGHRSVSWYQQTPGQGLQFLFEYFSETQRNKGNFPGRFSGRQFSNSRSEMNVSTLELGDSALYLCASSSTGAGQPQHFGDGTRLSIL.

This clone came up many times. The chain is built from TRBV11-2 and TRBJ2-2; tentatively, D is TRBD1 (6 bases). The V end lost 5 bases, the J end lost 2 bases, and 18 bases lay between the germline ends. The germline CDR1 and CDR2 sequences are SGHAT and FQNNGV. The CDR3 is 17 residues long. CDR3 nucleotides: TGTGCCAGCAGCCCCACCCAGACAGGAGCAAACACCGGGGAGCTGTTTTTT. It yields the protein CASSPTQTGANTGELFF.

This clone was detected a few times. The chain carries TRBV7-9 and TRBJ1-1, with 9 bases matching TRBD1. J lost 2 bases, V lost 1 base, and 5 bases had no gene match. Germline assignment: CDR1 SEHNR and CDR2 FQNEAQ (reference sequence). The CDR3 runs 16 residues. Here the CDR3 reads CASSLGEGQGNTEAFF. The CDR3 DNA sequence: TGTGCCAGCAGCTTAGGTGAGGGACAGGGCAACACTGAAGCTTTCTTT.

The V gene is TRBV7-8, the J gene TRBJ2-7; tentative D call: TRBD1 (7 bases). Germline CDR1 reads SGHVS; CDR2 reads FQNEAQ. The CDR3 extends over 14 amino acids. V lost 4 bases and J lost 6, with 16 bases in between. CDR3 residues: CASSYDRDWREQYF. The CDR3 DNA reads as TGTGCCAGCAGCTACGACAGGGACTGGCGCGAGCAGTACTTC.